The 8 T cell receptor beta chains reported below all come from one sample, sequenced in a study of shared clonotypes between healthy human individuals. TCRdb's copy holds only in-frame clones and misses some; the assay was immunoSEQ multiplex PCR. The data show under 750,000 clones, roughly 72% seen once. Sequencing input: memory CD4+ T cells sorted from blood. The subset: CD45RA-negative fraction. These receptors were obtained from a woman aged 25 to 39 in good health.

CDR3 in amino acids: CASSLDRTKEQFF. DNA for the CDR3: TGTGCCAGCAGCTTAGATCGAACAAAGGAGCAGTTCTTC. The chain is built from TRBV11-3 and TRBJ2-1; no clear D. CDR3 size: 13 residues. Germline V gives CDR1 SGHNT, CDR2 YENEEA. V lost 0 bases to trimming and J lost 10 bases, with 10 bases between them.

The chain is built from TRBV19 and TRBJ2-5; D remains unclear. Germline V gene data show CDR1 as LNHDA and CDR2 as SQIVND (reference sequence). The CDR3 spans 13 residues. V gave up 8 bases and J gave up 4 bases, with 14 bases separating them. DNA of the CDR3: TGTGCCAGTGCTCCGGGCTTCAGAGAGACCCAGTACTTC. The encoded protein is CASAPGFRETQYF.

This chain joins TRBV29-1 and TRBJ2-1, with TRBD2 matching over 15 bases. Germline CDR1 SQVTM, CDR2 ANQGSEA. CDR3 length: 15 amino acids. The J segment lost 6 bases and the V segment lost 6 bases, leaving 6 bases of the junction unmatched. For the CDR3, the DNA is TGCAGCGTCGCTCCGGGACTAGCGGGAGGCAATGAGCAGTTCTTC. Protein product: CSVAPGLAGGNEQFF.

The V and J genes are TRBV5-1 and TRBJ2-1; possibly TRBD2 for D (7 bases). Looked up from germline, CDR1 is SGHRS and CDR2 is YFSETQ. V shed 6 bases and J shed 6 bases, with 19 bases lying between them. The length of the CDR3 is 15 residues. The CDR3 loop is CASTPRGDYRNEQFF. The CDR3 region has the DNA TGCGCCAGCACCCCGAGGGGGGACTACCGCAATGAGCAGTTCTTC.

The CDR3 nucleotides read TGTGCCAGCAGTGACCAGACAGACGGCTACACCTTC. This encodes CASSDQTDGYTF. The chain is built from TRBV28 and TRBJ1-2, with D perhaps matching TRBD1 (5 bases). V shed 5 bases and J shed 8 bases, with 12 bases lying between them. Germline loops: CDR1 MDHEN, CDR2 SYDVKM. The CDR3 totals 12 residues.

The genes are TRBV19 and TRBJ2-1, with D unclear. The CDR3 sequence is 13 residues long. V lost 8 bases and J lost 8, with 16 bases in between. Germline-derived CDR1 and CDR2 are LNHDA and SQIVND (reference sequence). CDR3 nucleotide sequence: TGTGCCAGTTCGGGCCCCGGGTTGGATGAGCAGTTCTTC. Translated: CASSGPGLDEQFF. The complete variable domain, with remaining parts taken from reference TRBV19 and TRBJ2-1, reads DGGITQSPKYLFRKEGQNVTLSCEQNLNHDAMYWYRQDPGQGLRLIYYSQIVNDFQKGDIAEGYSVSREKKESFPLTVTSAQKNPTAFYLCASSGPGLDEQFFGPGTRLTVL.

The CDR3 protein is CASSTPGTGAHYGYTF. The CDR3 DNA reads TGCGCCAGCAGCACGCCCGGGACAGGGGCTCACTATGGCTACACCTTC. The chain has TRBV5-1 and TRBJ1-2; TRBD1 matches at 10 bases. The CDR3 extends over 16 amino acids. Germline CDR1 is SGHRS and CDR2 is YFSETQ. V shed 4 bases, J shed 3 bases, and the junction held 9 bases outside the gene matches.

This clone was detected a few times. The chain carries TRBV28 and TRBJ1-1; D is ambiguous. Trimming pared 8 bases from V and 6 bases from J, leaving 19 bases between. The CDR3 contains 14 residues. Per the germline V gene, CDR1 is MDHEN and CDR2 is SYDVKM. The DNA of the CDR3 is TGTGCCAGCCCGGATACTTCAGGTGAATCTGAAGCTTTCTTT. Translation: CASPDTSGESEAFF.